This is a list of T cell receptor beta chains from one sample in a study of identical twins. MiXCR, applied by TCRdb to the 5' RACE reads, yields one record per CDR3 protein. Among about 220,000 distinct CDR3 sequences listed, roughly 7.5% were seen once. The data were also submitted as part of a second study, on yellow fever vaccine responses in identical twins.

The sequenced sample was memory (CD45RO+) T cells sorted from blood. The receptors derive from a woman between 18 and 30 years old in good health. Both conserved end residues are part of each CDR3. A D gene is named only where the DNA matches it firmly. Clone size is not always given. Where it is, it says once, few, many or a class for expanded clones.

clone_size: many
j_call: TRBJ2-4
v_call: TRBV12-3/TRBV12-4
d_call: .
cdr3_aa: CASLDNAKNIQYF

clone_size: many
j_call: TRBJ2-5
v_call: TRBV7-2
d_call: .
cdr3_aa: CASSYSWETQYF

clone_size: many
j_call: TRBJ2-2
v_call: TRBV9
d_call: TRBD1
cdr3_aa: CASSVGGTDTGELFF

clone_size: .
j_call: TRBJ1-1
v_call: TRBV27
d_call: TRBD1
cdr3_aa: CASSLSKGAVEAFF

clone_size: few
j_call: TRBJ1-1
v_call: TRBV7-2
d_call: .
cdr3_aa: CASSHDRAWNTEAFF

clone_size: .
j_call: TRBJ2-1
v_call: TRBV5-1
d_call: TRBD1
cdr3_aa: CASSLRQGASYNEQFF

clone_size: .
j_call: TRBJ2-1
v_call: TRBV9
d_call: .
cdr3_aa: CASSPNHGALNPEQFF

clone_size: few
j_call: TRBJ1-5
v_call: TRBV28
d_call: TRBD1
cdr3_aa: CASSFQGGGSRQPQHF

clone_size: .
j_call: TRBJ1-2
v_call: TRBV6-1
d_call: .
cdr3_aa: CASSVPGLLGYTF

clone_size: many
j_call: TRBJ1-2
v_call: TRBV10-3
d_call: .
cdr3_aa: CAISEGADYGYTF

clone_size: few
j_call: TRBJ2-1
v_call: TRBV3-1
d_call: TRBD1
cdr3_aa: CASSQFDRGSYNEQFF

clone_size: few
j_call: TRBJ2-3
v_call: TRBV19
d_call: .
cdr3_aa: CASSSGIVDTQYF

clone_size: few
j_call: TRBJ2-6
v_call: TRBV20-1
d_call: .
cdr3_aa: CSARDSGTGSSGANVLTF

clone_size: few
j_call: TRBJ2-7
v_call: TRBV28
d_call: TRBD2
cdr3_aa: CASNQPGTSGYEQYF

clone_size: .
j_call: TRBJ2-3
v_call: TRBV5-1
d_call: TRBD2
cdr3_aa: CASSLAAGVSTDTQYF

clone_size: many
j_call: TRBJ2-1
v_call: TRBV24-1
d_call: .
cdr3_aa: CATSDSFSYNEQFF

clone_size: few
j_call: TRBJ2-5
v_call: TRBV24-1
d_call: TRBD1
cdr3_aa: CATSDSTGIQETQYF

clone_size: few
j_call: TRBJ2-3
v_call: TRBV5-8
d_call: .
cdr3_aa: CASSLGTLKSTDTQYF

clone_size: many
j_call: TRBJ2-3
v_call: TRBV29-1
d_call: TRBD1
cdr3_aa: CSVATRQGVSDTQYF

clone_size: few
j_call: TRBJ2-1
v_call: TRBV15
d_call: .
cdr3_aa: CATSRDEGGNNEQFF

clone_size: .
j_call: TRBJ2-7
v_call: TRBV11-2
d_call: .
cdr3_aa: CASSPGRPGFYEQYF

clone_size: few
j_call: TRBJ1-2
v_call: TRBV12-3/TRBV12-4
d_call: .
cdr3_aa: CASSLSVGHGYTF

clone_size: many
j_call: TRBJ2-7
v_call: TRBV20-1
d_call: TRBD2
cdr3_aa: CSSKPQAGITYEQYF

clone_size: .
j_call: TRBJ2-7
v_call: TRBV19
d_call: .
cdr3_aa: CASSTAGQNSYEQYF

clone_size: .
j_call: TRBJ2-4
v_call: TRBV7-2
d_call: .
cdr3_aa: CASSLVGPGAKNIQYF

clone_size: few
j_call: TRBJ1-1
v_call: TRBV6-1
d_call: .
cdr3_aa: CATQWGPNTEAFF

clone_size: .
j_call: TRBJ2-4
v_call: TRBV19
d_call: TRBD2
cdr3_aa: CASSVSGLAGATDIQYF

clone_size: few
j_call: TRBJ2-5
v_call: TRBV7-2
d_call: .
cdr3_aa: CASSLRVRETQYF

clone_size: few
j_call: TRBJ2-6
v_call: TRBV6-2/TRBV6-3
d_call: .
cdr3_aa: CASSRPQRQKSSGANVLTF

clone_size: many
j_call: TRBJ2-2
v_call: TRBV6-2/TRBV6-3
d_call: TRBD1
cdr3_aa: CASSWHRGSPGELFF

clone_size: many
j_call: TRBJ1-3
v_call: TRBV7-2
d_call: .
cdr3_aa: CASSFQDGGSGNTIYF

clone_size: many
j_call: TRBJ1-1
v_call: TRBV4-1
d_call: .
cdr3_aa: CASSRQTGLNSEAFF

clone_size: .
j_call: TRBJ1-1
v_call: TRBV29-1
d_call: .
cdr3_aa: CSVVGTKGTEAFF

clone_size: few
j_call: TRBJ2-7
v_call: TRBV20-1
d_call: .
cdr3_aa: CSASPGASRGEQYF

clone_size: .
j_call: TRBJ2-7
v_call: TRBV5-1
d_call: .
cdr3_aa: CASSLIGGERTYEQYF

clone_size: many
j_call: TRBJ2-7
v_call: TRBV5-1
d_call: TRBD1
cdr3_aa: CASSLAGTVYEQYF

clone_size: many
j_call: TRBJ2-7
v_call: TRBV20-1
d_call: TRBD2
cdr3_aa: CSARDLASGGVWQYF

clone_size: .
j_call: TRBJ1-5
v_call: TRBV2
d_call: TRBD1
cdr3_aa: CASNIDRAANQPQHF

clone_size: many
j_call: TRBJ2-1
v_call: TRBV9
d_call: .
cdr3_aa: CASSVTGSSYNEQFF

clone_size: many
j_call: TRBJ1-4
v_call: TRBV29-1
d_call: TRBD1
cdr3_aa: CSVEAGRTGEEEKLFF